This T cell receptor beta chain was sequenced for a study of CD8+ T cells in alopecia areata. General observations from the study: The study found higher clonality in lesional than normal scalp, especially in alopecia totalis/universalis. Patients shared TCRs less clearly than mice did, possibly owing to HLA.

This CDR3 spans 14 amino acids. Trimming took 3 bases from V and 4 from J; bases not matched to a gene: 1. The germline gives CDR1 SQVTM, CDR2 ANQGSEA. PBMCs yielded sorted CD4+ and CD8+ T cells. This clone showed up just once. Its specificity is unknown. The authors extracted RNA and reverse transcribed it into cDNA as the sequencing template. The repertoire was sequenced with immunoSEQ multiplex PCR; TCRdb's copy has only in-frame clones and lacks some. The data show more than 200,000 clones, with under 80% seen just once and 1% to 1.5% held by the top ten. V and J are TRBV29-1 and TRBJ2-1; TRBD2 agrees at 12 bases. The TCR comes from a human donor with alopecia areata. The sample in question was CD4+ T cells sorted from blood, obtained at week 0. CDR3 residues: CSVEGTSGYNEQFF. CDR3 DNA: TGCAGCGTTGAGGGGACTAGCGGGTACAATGAGCAGTTCTTC.